This T cell receptor beta chain was sequenced for a study of blood T cell repertoires in COVID-19. Study summary: Sources were T cells, B-cell-depleted T cells, or PBMCs; the material itself was cDNA or gDNA.

Trimming took 3 bases from V and 7 from J, leaving 9 bases between them. The CDR3 contains 12 residues. The V gene's germline CDR1 is LNHDA and CDR2 SQIVND (reference sequence). The table came from immunoSEQ multiplex PCR; TCRdb's copy has only in-frame clones and leaves some out. The profile shows about 130,000 clones, 81% of them singletons. This rearrangement joins TRBV19 to TRBJ1-2; D remains ambiguous. Sequenced material: peripheral blood. The clonotype comes from a young man with COVID-19, enrolled during active disease. The CDR3: CASSIPTGGYTF. The CDR3 nucleotides are TGTGCCAGTAGTATTCCGACGGGTGGCTACACCTTC. Variable domain in full (rest from reference TRBV19 and TRBJ1-2): DGGITQSPKYLFRKEGQNVTLSCEQNLNHDAMYWYRQDPGQGLRLIYYSQIVNDFQKGDIAEGYSVSREKKESFPLTVTSAQKNPTAFYLCASSIPTGGYTFGSGTRLTVV.